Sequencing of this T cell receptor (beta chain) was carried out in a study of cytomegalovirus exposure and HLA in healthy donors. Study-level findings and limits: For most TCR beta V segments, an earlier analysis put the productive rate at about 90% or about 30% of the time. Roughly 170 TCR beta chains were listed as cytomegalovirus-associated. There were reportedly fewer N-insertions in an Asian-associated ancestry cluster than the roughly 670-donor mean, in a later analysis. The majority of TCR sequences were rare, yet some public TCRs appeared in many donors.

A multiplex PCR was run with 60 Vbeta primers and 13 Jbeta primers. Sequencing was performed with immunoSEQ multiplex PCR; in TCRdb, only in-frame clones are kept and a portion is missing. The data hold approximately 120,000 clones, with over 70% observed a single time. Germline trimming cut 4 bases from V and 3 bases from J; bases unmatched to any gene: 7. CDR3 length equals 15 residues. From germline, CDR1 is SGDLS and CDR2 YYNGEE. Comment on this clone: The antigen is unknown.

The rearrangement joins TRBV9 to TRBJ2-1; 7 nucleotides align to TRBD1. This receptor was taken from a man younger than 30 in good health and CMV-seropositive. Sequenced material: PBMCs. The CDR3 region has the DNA TGTGCCAGCAGCCCCACGACAGGGCTCTACAATGAGCAGTTCTTC. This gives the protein CASSPTTGLYNEQFF.